One and the same sample provided the 5 T cell receptor beta chains below, sequenced in a study of T-cell reconstitution after alpha-beta-depleted transplantation in children. Preparing the TCRbeta library involved the use of unique molecular identifiers. TCRdb reanalysed the PCR reads using MiXCR and keeps one entry per CDR3 protein. The table shows about 110,000 distinct CDR3 sequences, with around 6.4% occurring only once. The sequenced sample was PBMCs, mostly from graft donor cells, obtained 360 days after TCRalphabeta/CD19-depleted stem cell transplant. The receptors come from a male patient between 2 and 10 years old who had a stem cell transplant for acute lymphoblastic leukemia, so the T cells may come from the graft donor.

The chain links TRBV5-8 to TRBJ2-7; D not resolved. Germline V gene lookup returns CDR1 SGHTS and CDR2 YDEGEE. CDR3 size: 13 residues. V dropped 0 bases and J dropped 2 bases, with 6 bases sitting between them. CDR3 sequence reads: CASSLDTAYEQYF. CDR3 bases: TGTGCCAGCAGCTTGGATACAGCCTACGAGCAGTACTTC.

This clonotype was counted ten times or more. The CDR3 bases are TGTGCCAGCAGCTTGAACAGGGGGCTCTACGAGCAGTACTTC. It specifies CASSLNRGLYEQYF. The V gene is TRBV7-9, the J gene TRBJ2-7; 9 nucleotides match TRBD1. The CDR3 loop spans 14 amino acids. V trimming: 3 bases; J trimming: 3 bases; junction bases outside the gene matches: 3. CDR1 and CDR2 (germline): SEHNR, FQNEAQ (reference sequence). Combining the CDR3 with reference TRBV7-9 and TRBJ2-7 gives the whole variable domain DTGVSQNPRHKITKRGQNVTFRCDPISEHNRLYWYRQTLGQGPEFLTYFQNEAQLEKSRLLSDRFSAERPKGSFSTLEIQRTEQGDSAMYLCASSLNRGLYEQYFGPGTRLTVT.

This clonotype came up many times. V usage is TRBV7-8 and J usage is TRBJ2-1, with 12 bases lining up with TRBD2. Germline V gene lookup returns CDR1 SGHVS and CDR2 FQNEAQ. V lost 1 base and J lost 12; bases outside the gene matches: 7. This CDR3 is built from 15 residues. The CDR3 DNA sequence: TGTGCCAGCAGCTTAGAGGGACTAGCGGGCCCTGGGCAGTTCTTC. Protein product: CASSLEGLAGPGQFF.

This clonotype was recorded many times. The chain has TRBV6-5 and TRBJ2-7, with a tentative D call TRBD1 (5 bases). Germline V CDR1 and CDR2: MNHEY, SVGAGI. The length of the CDR3 is 14 residues. V lost 1 base and J 2 bases, leaving 9 bases between the germline ends. CDR3 protein: CASSYYDSPYEQYF. As DNA, the CDR3 is TGTGCCAGCAGTTACTACGACAGCCCCTACGAGCAGTACTTC.

This clonotype came up a few times. The rearrangement joins TRBV20-1 to TRBJ2-6; D remains ambiguous. Trimming left V 6 bases short and J 0 bases short, with 9 bases between. Germline values: CDR1 DFQATT, CDR2 SNEGSKA (reference sequence). The CDR3 runs to 14 residues. The CDR3 region is CSALTHSGANVLTF. The DNA of the CDR3 is TGCAGTGCGTTGACTCACTCTGGGGCCAACGTCCTGACTTTC.